The table lists the clone carrying this T cell receptor beta chain with a few counts. What it recognizes is unknown. The sample originates from a study of T cell repertoires in cytomegalovirus infection. About the study: Selection of CMV epitopes for the study included recently identified HLA-C-restricted and well-studied HLA-B-restricted ones. Public TCR beta signatures provided an indication of both CMV infection and a matching HLA type.

Study-level points and caveats: HLA-C-restricted, CMV-specific TCR beta clonotypes were dominant ex vivo. Totalled public TCR beta family frequency picked out people who carried CMV plus the relevant HLA.

Using its own MiXCR run on the reads, TCRdb lists one record per CDR3 protein. The sample holds approximately 730,000 distinct CDR3 sequences, about 33% seen once. Sequences were derived from cultured PBMCs, sampled from culture after CMV antigen stimulation. This TCR was recovered from a human donor in good health (CMV status not recorded). Some clones in this sample may be carry-over from other donors' samples.

The CDR3 region has the DNA TGCGCCAGCAGCCGGGCTCCGGGAAACACCGGGGAGCTGTTTTTT. Residues: CASSRAPGNTGELFF. J is TRBJ2-2 and V is TRBV5-1, with D perhaps matching TRBD2 (5 bases). CDR1 SGHRS and CDR2 YFSETQ come from the germline V gene. The ends were cut back, 4 bases at V and 2 bases at J, with 12 bases in the middle. The CDR3 is 15 residues long.